This T cell receptor (beta chain) appears in the sequencing data of a study of T cells after yellow fever vaccination. Study outcomes and limitations: Clonotype sharing between CD4 and CD8 compartments was small.

TCRdb passed the 5' RACE reads through MiXCR, listing each CDR3 protein once. The sample shows about 340,000 distinct CDR3 sequences, under 5% of them seen only once. Turning to this clonotype: Its specificity is unknown.

The sample here was PBMCs, taken 5 days after the yellow fever booster vaccination. This clonotype was obtained from a man between 18 and 29 years old who received the YFV17D yellow fever vaccine.

Here the CDR3 DNA reads TGTGCCAGCAGCCATGGGGTGGTCACTGAAGCTTTCTTT. Translated: CASSHGVVTEAFF. The chain has TRBV5-8 and TRBJ1-1; D is ambiguous. The CDR3 sequence is 13 residues long. The V end was cut by 4 bases, the J end by 4 bases, with 11 bases between. CDR1 and CDR2 from the germline V gene are SGHTS and YDEGEE.